Listed here is a single TCR beta chain. Its antigen is still unknown. A read error may produce the germline difference seen at one junction end. The germline V gene has CDR1 SEHNR and CDR2 FQNEAQ (reference sequence). The CDR3 is 14 residues long. This sample stems from a study of response to subunit inactivated influenza vaccine. TCRdb used MiXCR to reprocess the RT-PCR reads, holding one entry per CDR3 protein. There are 250,000 to 350,000 distinct CDR3 sequences in the sample; 22% occur only once, and about a tenth lies in the top ten. Regarding the study as a whole: Authors suggested seasonal influenza vaccinations each recruit few new T cells.

The sample in question was PBMCs from blood, obtained less than 22 months after vaccination. The chain employs TRBV7-9 and TRBJ1-1; possible D gene TRBD1, 6 bases. The sequence was obtained from a man aged 45 to 70 who received an inactivated influenza vaccine. CDR3 DNA sequence: TGTGCCAGCAGCTTAGGTCAGGGGAACACTGTAGCTTTCTTT. Residues: CASSLGQGNTVAFF.